Below are 28 T cell receptor beta chains sequenced from a single sample in a study of cytomegalovirus exposure and HLA in healthy donors. Use of 60 Vbeta and 13 Jbeta primers characterized the PCR. The protocol was immunoSEQ multiplex PCR, while the TCRdb copy is restricted to in-frame clones and leaves out a portion. The data show approximately 160,000 clones, roughly 80% seen once. Sequencing was performed on PBMCs. All receptors come from a young woman in good health and CMV-seronegative.

The V gene is TRBV7-3, the J gene TRBJ2-2, with TRBD1 identical over 10 bases. The CDR3 contains 17 residues. J was trimmed by 6 bases and V by 1 base; bases with no gene match: 8. Germline CDR1 is SGHTA and CDR2 is FQGTGA. The CDR3 DNA follows: TGTGCCAGCAGCTTAAGGGGAGGGGACAGGGGTCCCGGGGAGCTGTTTTTT. Translated, it gives CASSLRGGDRGPGELFF.

J is TRBJ2-5 and V is TRBV6-5; TRBD2 agrees at 7 bases. J lost 4 bases, V lost 5 bases, and 7 bases had no gene match. CDR1 MNHEY and CDR2 SVGAGI come from the germline V gene. The length of the CDR3 is 14 residues. CDR3 region: CASSPGRGRETQYF. CDR3 bases: TGTGCCAGCAGTCCCGGGCGCGGGAGAGAGACCCAGTACTTC.

This sequence joins TRBV2 and TRBJ1-5; no clear D. The CDR3 totals 14 residues. Trimming took 4 bases from V and 2 from J, leaving 9 bases between them. Germline V CDR1 and CDR2: SNHLY, FYNNEI. CDR3 in amino acids: CASSGRAGNQPQHF. Here the CDR3 DNA reads TGTGCCAGCAGTGGGAGAGCGGGCAATCAGCCCCAGCATTTT.

This chain joins TRBV19 and TRBJ2-2; 7 nucleotides align to TRBD1. The length of the CDR3 is 14 residues. CDR1 is LNHDA and CDR2 is SQIVND in the germline V gene (reference sequence). V gave up 7 bases and J gave up 2 bases; unmatched junction bases: 4. The CDR3, as DNA: TGTGCCAGTAACTGGGACAGAAACACCGGGGAGCTGTTTTTT. Its protein product is CASNWDRNTGELFF.

V usage is TRBV4-2 and J usage is TRBJ1-4, with TRBD1 matching 9 bases. The V and J ends lost 3 bases and 8 bases, in that order; junction bases with no gene match: 10. Germline-derived CDR1 and CDR2 are LGHNA and YNFKEQ. This CDR3 spans 16 amino acids. The CDR3 region has the DNA TGTGCCAGCAGCCATTCTGTGGGGGGACAGGGCGAAAAACTGTTTTTT. This translates into CASSHSVGGQGEKLFF.

The gene calls are TRBV9 and TRBJ2-5, with D possibly TRBD2 on 6 matching bases. The germline V gene has CDR1 SGDLS and CDR2 YYNGEE. With 0 bases removed from V and 4 bases from J, the gap between germline ends came to 10 bases. This CDR3 is 14 amino acids long. The CDR3 reads CASSVGGVGETQYF. CDR3 nucleotide sequence: TGTGCCAGCAGCGTAGGGGGGGTGGGAGAGACCCAGTACTTC.

This chain connects TRBV28 to TRBJ1-1; D is unclear. The CDR3 has 12 residues. Trimming took off 7 bases at V and 7 bases at J, with 13 bases between the two ends. Germline V gives CDR1 MDHEN, CDR2 SYDVKM. The CDR3 loop reads CASTTVVGEAFF. CDR3 sequence (DNA): TGTGCCAGCACCACAGTGGTGGGTGAAGCTTTCTTT.

This clone was detected only a few times. The chain carries TRBV7-8 and TRBJ2-1, with 9 bases fitting TRBD2. Germline CDR1 is SGHVS and CDR2 is FQNEAQ. Unmatched junction bases numbered 11, after V lost 1 base and J lost 1 base. The CDR3 totals 19 residues. In DNA, the CDR3 is TGTGCCAGCAGCTTAGTCCTAGCGGGAACTCTGACTTCCTACAATGAGCAGTTCTTC. Translated, it gives CASSLVLAGTLTSYNEQFF.

The V gene is TRBV14, the J gene TRBJ2-3; possibly TRBD1 for D (5 bases). CDR1 is SGHDN, CDR2 FVKESK, per germline. The CDR3 extends over 13 amino acids. Trimming removed 1 base at V and 6 bases at J, with 8 bases between. The CDR3 DNA sequence: TGTGCCAGCAGCCAAGGTGGACATGATACGCAGTATTTT. Its translation is CASSQGGHDTQYF.

This clone has just a few counts. J is TRBJ2-7 and V is TRBV7-9; 9 bases align to TRBD1. The junction had 7 bases not matched to a gene; V was cut back by 5 bases and J by 2 bases. Germline V gene sequence: CDR1 SEHNR, CDR2 FQNEAQ (reference sequence). This CDR3 spans 15 amino acids. The CDR3 region has the DNA TGTGCCAGCAGCCCCACCGGACAGGGGACCTACGAGCAGTACTTC. Translating it yields CASSPTGQGTYEQYF.

The genes are TRBV11-3 and TRBJ1-2; 7 bases agree with TRBD1. The length of the CDR3 is 20 residues. The V gene's germline CDR1 is SGHNT and CDR2 YENEEA. Trimming took 0 bases from V and 4 from J; bases not matched to a gene: 20. CDR3 residues: CASSLDARRGTVLRGYGYTF. CDR3 sequence (DNA): TGTGCCAGCAGCTTAGATGCACGGAGAGGGACAGTTCTGAGAGGCTATGGCTACACCTTC. Full variable domain (rest looked up from reference TRBV11-3 and TRBJ1-2): EAGVVQSPRYKIIEKKQPVAFWCNPISGHNTLYWYLQNLGQGPELLIRYENEEAVDDSQLPKDRFSAERLKGVDSTLKIQPAELGDSAVYLCASSLDARRGTVLRGYGYTFGSGTRLTVV.

The genes are TRBV4-1 and TRBJ1-2, with D unresolved. V dropped 4 bases and J dropped 7 bases, with 19 bases sitting between them. Germline values: CDR1 MGHRA, CDR2 YSYEKL. The CDR3 length is 15 residues. The CDR3 is CASSRPDWEGSGYTF. As DNA, the CDR3 is TGCGCCAGCAGCCGACCGGACTGGGAGGGCTCTGGCTACACCTTC.

The chain carries TRBV28 and TRBJ1-1; 8 positions match TRBD1. The V and J ends lost 3 bases and 1 base, in that order; junction bases with no gene match: 10. Germline assignment: CDR1 MDHEN and CDR2 SYDVKM. This CDR3 is built from 17 residues. The CDR3 nucleotides read TGTGCCAGCAGTTTCAGGGTCAGGGGGCGATCGAACACTGAAGCTTTCTTT. This translates into CASSFRVRGRSNTEAFF.

The chain combines TRBV10-3 with TRBJ1-1, with D perhaps matching TRBD1 (5 bases). Trimming shortened V by 6 bases and J by 3 bases, and 11 bases separated the two germline ends. The CDR3 length is 13 residues. Germline CDR1 ENHRY, CDR2 SYGVKD. CDR3 protein: CAIRQGQDTEAFF. The CDR3 DNA reads as TGTGCCATCAGGCAGGGTCAGGACACTGAAGCTTTCTTT.

The gene calls are TRBV5-4 and TRBJ2-5, with D perhaps TRBD1 (6 bases). The J call is in doubt because the DNA end fits TRBJ2-7 better. The CDR3 covers 15 residues. Germline V gene lookup returns CDR1 SGHNT and CDR2 YYREEE (reference sequence). CDR3 nucleotides: TGTGCCAGCAGCTTGGACCGACAGGTAACCTACGAGCAGTACTTC. It is translated as CASSLDRQVTYEQYF.

The chain carries TRBV5-6 and TRBJ2-1; D is possibly TRBD2 (5 bases). Trimming removed 3 bases from V and 2 bases from J, with 12 bases in between. The CDR3 covers 15 residues. Germline V gene lookup returns CDR1 SGHDT and CDR2 YYEEEE. CDR3 in amino acids: CASSWRLGPYNEQFF. The CDR3 region has the DNA TGTGCCAGCAGCTGGAGGCTGGGCCCCTACAATGAGCAGTTCTTC.

Written as DNA, the CDR3 is TGTGCCAGTAGTGTAGGAGGGCCTTCTGGAAACACCATATATTTT. Translating gives CASSVGGPSGNTIYF. The V gene is TRBV19, the J gene TRBJ1-3; D not resolved. Trimming removed 5 bases from V and 1 base from J, with 12 bases in between. Germline V lookup: CDR1 LNHDA, CDR2 SQIVND (reference sequence). There are 15 residues in the CDR3.

The chain employs TRBV5-1 and TRBJ2-7, with TRBD2 matching over 7 bases. CDR3 length: 15 residues. Germline CDR1 SGHRS, CDR2 YFSETQ. V lost 2 bases and J lost 7; bases outside the gene matches: 12. The CDR3 DNA sequence: TGCGCCAGCAGCTTTCTAGCGGAGACCCTTTATGAGCAGTACTTC. It specifies CASSFLAETLYEQYF.

In its sample, this clone was seen once. The chain recombines TRBV5-6 with TRBJ2-3; D might be TRBD2 (6 bases). Trimming took off 3 bases at V and 7 bases at J, with 15 bases between the two ends. Germline V lookup: CDR1 SGHDT, CDR2 YYEEEE. The CDR3 length is 14 residues. CDR3 loop: CASSSAGPLNTQYF. The CDR3 nucleotides read TGTGCCAGCAGCTCTGCGGGGCCACTCAATACGCAGTATTTT. The full variable domain, with the rest looked up from reference TRBV5-6 and TRBJ2-3, is DAGVTQSPTHLIKTRGQQVTLRCSPKSGHDTVSWYQQALGQGPQFIFQYYEEEERQRGNFPDRFSGHQFPNYSSELNVNALLLGDSALYLCASSSAGPLNTQYFGPGTRLTVL.

This chain uses TRBV12-5 with TRBJ2-1; D possibly corresponds to TRBD2 (5 bases). CDR1 and CDR2 (germline): LGHNT, FRNRAP. The germline V and J ends were trimmed by 3 bases and 0 bases, with 9 bases remaining between them. CDR3 size: 15 residues. CDR3 residues: CASGFGGSSYNEQFF. CDR3 nucleotides: TGTGCTAGTGGTTTCGGAGGCAGCTCCTACAATGAGCAGTTCTTC.

This clone was seen once. The rearrangement joins TRBV6-5 to TRBJ1-4, with D tentatively TRBD1 (5 bases). Trimming shortened V by 1 base and J by 2 bases, and 8 bases separated the two germline ends. Germline CDR1 and CDR2: MNHEY and SVGAGI. The CDR3 consists of 15 residues. The CDR3 nucleotides are TGTGCCAGCAGTTACTTTCGGGGGACTAATGAAAAACTGTTTTTT. As protein: CASSYFRGTNEKLFF.

The chain is built from TRBV2 and TRBJ2-1; 10 bases line up with TRBD2. Per germline, CDR1 SNHLY and CDR2 FYNNEI. V shed 5 bases and J 4 bases; nucleotides not matched to a gene: 8. The CDR3 runs 16 residues. The CDR3 DNA reads as TGTGCCAGCAGTAAACAAGGACTAGCGGTTTACAATGAGCAGTTCTTC. Translating it yields CASSKQGLAVYNEQFF.

This clone was recorded once. The CDR3 region has the DNA TGTGCCAGCAAACTCCTGGGGCCGGGACAGGGCCACGAGCAGTACTTC. It translates to CASKLLGPGQGHEQYF. The chain is built from TRBV5-6 and TRBJ2-7; 9 bases align to TRBD1. Germline CDR1 and CDR2: SGHDT and YYEEEE. This CDR3 region has 16 residues. With 6 bases clipped from V and 5 bases from J, the junction kept 15 bases outside the gene matches.

This chain joins TRBV5-4 and TRBJ2-2, with 8 bases fitting TRBD2. The CDR3 has 17 residues. Germline V CDR1 and CDR2: SGHNT, YYREEE (reference sequence). The V and J ends lost 0 bases and 5 bases, in that order; junction bases with no gene match: 9. The CDR3 loop is CASSLAGRLALTGELFF. The CDR3 DNA follows: TGTGCCAGCAGCTTGGCGGGGAGACTAGCGTTAACCGGGGAGCTGTTTTTT.

The chain employs TRBV9 and TRBJ1-4, with TRBD1 as a possible D gene (6 bases). Per the germline V gene, CDR1 is SGDLS and CDR2 is YYNGEE. The CDR3 has 14 residues. With 0 bases removed from V and 7 bases from J, the gap between germline ends came to 10 bases. CDR3 region: CASSVDIGGEKLFF. In DNA, the CDR3 is TGTGCCAGCAGCGTAGATATAGGGGGTGAAAAACTGTTTTTT.

The chain has TRBV11-2 and TRBJ2-5; 7 bases match TRBD2. The germline V gene encodes CDR1 SGHAT and CDR2 FQNNGV. Unmatched junction bases numbered 13, after V lost 1 base and J lost 5 bases. The CDR3 has 17 amino acids. CDR3 in amino acids: CASSLGLATPGPETQYF. The CDR3 region has the DNA TGTGCCAGCAGCTTAGGACTAGCCACCCCGGGGCCGGAGACCCAGTACTTC.

This chain connects TRBV5-1 to TRBJ2-5; no clear D. Trimming cost V 4 bases and J 2 bases, with 15 bases left between them. Germline V gives CDR1 SGHRS, CDR2 YFSETQ. The CDR3 consists of 15 residues. The CDR3, as DNA: TGCGCCAGCAGCGGAGCATTCCCCAGTCAAGAGACCCAGTACTTC. Protein product: CASSGAFPSQETQYF. Supplemented by reference TRBV5-1 and TRBJ2-5, the full variable domain reads KAGVTQTPRYLIKTRGQQVTLSCSPISGHRSVSWYQQTPGQGLQFLFEYFSETQRNKGNFPGRFSGRQFSNSRSEMNVSTLELGDSALYLCASSGAFPSQETQYFGPGTRLLVL.

The CDR3 spells CASSEGQGATVREKLFF. CDR3 sequence (DNA): TGTGCCAGCAGCGAAGGACAGGGGGCGACGGTTCGCGAAAAACTGTTTTTT. This chain links TRBV7-9 with TRBJ1-4, with 11 positions matching TRBD1. The J segment lost 8 bases and the V segment lost 5 bases, leaving 13 bases of the junction unmatched. The CDR3 extends over 17 amino acids. Germline assignment: CDR1 SEHNR and CDR2 FQNEAQ (reference sequence).